Below, 32 T cell receptor beta chains from the same sample are listed, as sequenced in a study of OX40 agonist ivuxolimab in advanced cancers. The data were produced by immunoSEQ multiplex PCR, yet TCRdb's version contains in-frame clones alone and is incomplete. The repertoire holds 76,000 or so clones, with 85% as singletons. This specimen was CD4+ or CD8+ T cells sorted from blood, taken in a trial of the OX40 agonist ivuxolimab. These receptors were obtained from an adult with an advanced solid tumor such as melanoma, head and neck, liver or kidney cancer.

J is TRBJ2-3 and V is TRBV10-3; 8 bases are a match to TRBD2. Trimming took 5 bases from V and 2 from J; bases not matched to a gene: 3. Germline V gives CDR1 ENHRY, CDR2 SYGVKD. The CDR3 sequence is 14 residues long. CDR3 DNA sequence: TGTGCCATCAGTAATAGCGGGGTCACAGATACGCAGTATTTT. Protein product: CAISNSGVTDTQYF.

The chain recombines TRBV9 with TRBJ2-5; TRBD2 matches at 16 bases. Germline trimming cut 0 bases from V and 4 bases from J; bases unmatched to any gene: 3. From germline, CDR1 is SGDLS and CDR2 YYNGEE. The CDR3 extends over 17 amino acids. CDR3 nucleotides: TGTGCCAGCAGCGTAGTGGGGACTAGCGGGGGGGCAGAGACCCAGTACTTC. Amino acids: CASSVVGTSGGAETQYF. Full variable domain (rest looked up from reference TRBV9 and TRBJ2-5): DSGVTQTPKHLITATGQRVTLRCSPRSGDLSVYWYQQSLDQGLQFLIQYYNGEERAKGNILERFSAQQFPDLHSELNLSSLELGDSALYFCASSVVGTSGGAETQYFGPGTRLLVL.

The rearrangement joins TRBV2 to TRBJ1-5; D is unresolved. Germline loops: CDR1 SNHLY, CDR2 FYNNEI. Deletions cut 3 bases from V and 2 bases from J, with 2 bases between. This CDR3 comprises 12 residues. The CDR3 sequence: CASSEGNQPQHF. The CDR3 nucleotides are TGTGCCAGCAGTGAGGGCAATCAGCCCCAGCATTTT.

This clone has only a few counts. This chain connects TRBV29-1 to TRBJ1-1, with unresolved D. V was trimmed by 5 bases and J by 0 bases, leaving 16 bases between them. CDR3 size: 15 residues. The V gene's germline CDR1 is SQVTM and CDR2 ANQGSEA. The CDR3 here is CSVLGGRYMNTEAFF. The CDR3 DNA follows: TGCAGCGTTCTAGGTGGCAGGTATATGAACACTGAAGCTTTCTTT.

This clone came up a few times. The V call is TRBV6-1, the J call TRBJ1-5; no definite D call. Germline lookup yields CDR1 MNHNS and CDR2 SASEGT. Trimming took 4 bases from V and 6 from J, leaving 10 bases between them. CDR3 size: 13 residues. The CDR3 region has the DNA TGTGCCAGCAGTGGAGATTGGGGTCAGCCCCAGCATTTT. This sequence encodes CASSGDWGQPQHF.

The chain has TRBV19 and TRBJ1-4, with no clear D. The CDR3 runs to 15 residues. CDR1 and CDR2 from the germline V gene are LNHDA and SQIVND (reference sequence). V was trimmed by 1 base and J by 3 bases, leaving 9 bases between them. This chain's CDR3 is CASSIALRSNEKLFF. The DNA for the CDR3 is TGTGCCAGTAGTATAGCGTTGAGGTCTAATGAAAAACTGTTTTTT. Using reference TRBV19 and TRBJ1-4 for the parts outside the CDR3, the full variable domain is DGGITQSPKYLFRKEGQNVTLSCEQNLNHDAMYWYRQDPGQGLRLIYYSQIVNDFQKGDIAEGYSVSREKKESFPLTVTSAQKNPTAFYLCASSIALRSNEKLFFGSGTQLSVL.

The CDR3 nucleotides are TGTGCCAGCAGCGCGCAGTCCCCGTACTCTGGAAACACCATATATTTT. It translates to CASSAQSPYSGNTIYF. The V call is TRBV5-4, the J call TRBJ1-3; D unclear. V was pared by 4 bases and J by 0 bases, with 14 bases between. Germline V gives CDR1 SGHNT, CDR2 YYREEE (reference sequence). The CDR3 has 16 amino acids.

The chain combines TRBV19 with TRBJ1-1, with TRBD1 identical over 7 bases. From germline, CDR1 is LNHDA and CDR2 SQIVND (reference sequence). After removal of 11 bases from V and 1 base from J, the junction contained 16 bases not matched to a gene. CDR3 size: 16 residues. The DNA of the CDR3 is TGTGCCTCCCAGCCCCCATCACAGGGGAGGAACACTGAAGCTTTCTTT. Translated: CASQPPSQGRNTEAFF.

J is TRBJ2-3 and V is TRBV6-4; 7 positions match TRBD1. J gave up 1 base and V 2 bases, and 9 bases lay outside the gene matches. Germline assignment: CDR1 MRHNA and CDR2 SNTAGT. CDR3 length: 17 residues. The CDR3 DNA reads as TGTGCCAGCAGTGACGCTCTCAGGGGGTTTGGCACAGATACGCAGTATTTT. Amino acid sequence: CASSDALRGFGTDTQYF.

The chain combines TRBV4-3 with TRBJ1-1, with 7 bases identical to TRBD1. This CDR3 has 15 residues. Germline CDR1 is LGHNA and CDR2 is YSLEER. Germline trimming cut 0 bases from V and 1 base from J; bases unmatched to any gene: 2. The CDR3 region is CASSQDGQANTEAFF. CDR3 sequence (DNA): TGCGCCAGCAGCCAAGACGGACAGGCGAACACTGAAGCTTTCTTT.

CDR3: CASSWGTVTDTQYF. DNA of the CDR3: TGTGCCAGCAGCTGGGGGACAGTCACAGATACGCAGTATTTT. V usage is TRBV5-6 and J usage is TRBJ2-3; TRBD1 aligns across 7 bases. V was pared by 3 bases and J by 2 bases, with 3 bases of the junction left unmatched. Per the germline V gene, CDR1 is SGHDT and CDR2 is YYEEEE. The CDR3 extends over 14 amino acids.

The chain uses TRBV9 and TRBJ1-2; 8 nucleotides align to TRBD1. The CDR3 length is 14 residues. Per the germline V gene, CDR1 is SGDLS and CDR2 is YYNGEE. V was clipped by 4 bases and J by 4 bases; unmatched bases: 6. The CDR3 spells CASSPGQGLYGYTF. The CDR3 DNA reads as TGTGCCAGCAGCCCCGGACAGGGCCTCTATGGCTACACCTTC.

The rearrangement links TRBV29-1 to TRBJ2-5; a possible D gene is TRBD1 (5 bases). The ends were cut back, 5 bases at V and 1 base at J, with 11 bases in the middle. The CDR3 loop spans 13 amino acids. CDR1 is SQVTM and CDR2 is ANQGSEA in the germline V gene. The CDR3 region is CSVSPDSQETQYF. CDR3 in DNA: TGCAGCGTTTCTCCCGACAGCCAAGAGACCCAGTACTTC.

This chain links TRBV19 with TRBJ1-2; TRBD1 might be the D (6 bases). Germline CDR1 LNHDA, CDR2 SQIVND (reference sequence). This CDR3 is 13 amino acids long. Trimming took 4 bases from V and 8 from J, leaving 14 bases between them. In nucleotides, the CDR3 is TGTGCCAGTAGTAATACAGGGTACCGCGGCTACACCTTC. Protein: CASSNTGYRGYTF.

J is TRBJ1-4 and V is TRBV7-8; D is unclear. This CDR3 has 14 amino acids. V was cut by 5 bases and J by 1 base, with 8 bases left in between. CDR1 is SGHVS, CDR2 FQNEAQ, per germline. The CDR3 sequence: CASSPTETNEKLFF. Written as DNA, the CDR3 is TGTGCCAGCAGCCCCACGGAAACTAATGAAAAACTGTTTTTT.

This chain joins TRBV25-1 and TRBJ1-1; tentative D call: TRBD1 (5 bases). The CDR3 extends over 13 amino acids. In germline, CDR1 is MGHDK, CDR2 SYGVNS. Trimming removed 1 base from V and 7 bases from J, with 10 bases in between. The CDR3 sequence is CASSELVRGEAFF. The CDR3, as DNA: TGTGCCAGCAGTGAATTAGTAAGGGGTGAAGCTTTCTTT. The whole variable domain, remainder taken from reference TRBV25-1 and TRBJ1-1, is EADIYQTPRYLVIGTGKKITLECSQTMGHDKMYWYQQDPGMELHLIHYSYGVNSTEKGDLSSESTVSRIRTEHFPLTLESARPSHTSQYLCASSELVRGEAFFGQGTRLTVV.

The chain recombines TRBV19 with TRBJ1-4; D is possibly TRBD1 (6 bases). Trimming cost V 2 bases and J 0 bases, with 10 bases left between them. The CDR3 totals 16 residues. CDR1 and CDR2 (germline): LNHDA, SQIVND (reference sequence). The CDR3 region is CASSIKWTATNEKLFF. The CDR3 region has the DNA TGTGCCAGTAGTATAAAATGGACAGCAACTAATGAAAAACTGTTTTTT.

The V gene is TRBV7-9, the J gene TRBJ1-6; D is uncertain. Deletions cut 7 bases from V and 1 base from J, with 11 bases between. The length of the CDR3 is 15 residues. Germline V gene lookup returns CDR1 SEHNR and CDR2 FQNEAQ (reference sequence). CDR3 DNA sequence: TGTGCCAGCACCCCCACCGGGTCCTATAATTCACCCCTCCACTTT. Protein product: CASTPTGSYNSPLHF.

For the CDR3, the DNA is TGTGCCAGCAGCCCTGGCTGGCGACATGAGAACACTGAAGCTTTCTTT. Its protein product is CASSPGWRHENTEAFF. The rearrangement links TRBV4-2 to TRBJ1-1, with no clear D. V lost 4 bases and J lost 1, with 16 bases in between. There are 16 residues in the CDR3. CDR1 is LGHNA and CDR2 is YNFKEQ in the germline V gene.

This chain links TRBV27 with TRBJ1-4; 8 bases are a match to TRBD1. CDR1 and CDR2 (germline): MNHEY, SMNVEV (reference sequence). The ends lost 5 bases at V and 8 bases at J; junction bases unmatched: 10. CDR3 length: 15 residues. The DNA of the CDR3 is TGTGCCAGCAGTCCTAAAGGGACAGGTTGGGAAAAACTGTTTTTT. Its translation: CASSPKGTGWEKLFF.

This clone has more than one count but fewer than ten. V and J are TRBV7-2 and TRBJ2-3, with 8 bases aligning to TRBD2. CDR3 length: 13 residues. The V and J ends lost 7 bases and 5 bases, in that order; junction bases with no gene match: 5. Germline V gives CDR1 SGHTA, CDR2 FQGNSA. The CDR3 coding sequence is TGTGCCAGCAACCCCGGGGGGGGAGATACGCAGTATTTT. As protein: CASNPGGGDTQYF.

This chain's CDR3 is CASSDQGLNTEAFF. The CDR3 DNA reads TGTGCCAGCAGTGATCAGGGATTGAACACTGAAGCTTTCTTT. The genes are TRBV2 and TRBJ1-1; possible D gene TRBD1, 5 bases. Deletions cut 3 bases from V and 0 bases from J, with 8 bases between. CDR1 and CDR2 (germline): SNHLY, FYNNEI. The CDR3 is 14 amino acids.

Remarks on this clone: An end of the junction differs from the germline gene, which may be a read error. The chain employs TRBV5-6 and TRBJ2-2; D is tentatively TRBD1 or TRBD2 (5 bases each). This CDR3 has 17 residues. The germline V gene encodes CDR1 SGHDT and CDR2 YYEEEE. The CDR3 loop reads CASSPLKGALNTGELLF. Written as DNA, the CDR3 is TGTGCCAGCAGCCCCTTAAAAGGGGCACTCAACACCGGGGAGCTGCTTTTT.

The CDR3 loop is CASSFGTGGRQPQHF. As DNA, the CDR3 is TGTGCCAGCAGCTTCGGGACAGGGGGCCGGCAGCCCCAGCATTTT. The V call is TRBV7-2, the J call TRBJ1-5; TRBD1 aligns across 12 bases. Germline CDR1 reads SGHTA; CDR2 reads FQGNSA. The V segment lost 3 bases and the J segment 7 bases; nucleotides outside the gene matches: 4. This CDR3 comprises 15 residues.

This clone has a handful of counts. This rearrangement joins TRBV2 to TRBJ1-2, with D maybe TRBD1 (6 bases). Trimming stripped 2 bases from V and 0 bases from J, with 16 bases between. The CDR3 covers 17 residues. Looked up from germline, CDR1 is SNHLY and CDR2 is FYNNEI. The CDR3 sequence is CASSELGQIVANYGYTF. CDR3 nucleotide sequence: TGTGCCAGCAGTGAACTGGGACAAATAGTAGCTAACTATGGCTACACCTTC.

The chain couples TRBV6-1 to TRBJ1-5; 7 bases align to TRBD1. CDR3 length: 15 amino acids. J was trimmed by 7 bases and V by 8 bases; bases with no gene match: 14. Germline CDR1 and CDR2: MNHNS and SASEGT. In DNA form, the CDR3 reads TGTGCCAGCCATACCGCGTCAGGGGGAGGGCAGCCCCAGCATTTT. Translation: CASHTASGGGQPQHF.

The chain links TRBV5-4 to TRBJ1-3; 7 nucleotides align to TRBD1. The CDR3 extends over 17 amino acids. Germline CDR1 SGHNT, CDR2 YYREEE (reference sequence). Losses at the gene ends were 4 bases for V and 2 bases for J; bases not matched to a gene: 12. The CDR3: CASSRGDWTGAGNTIYF. CDR3 DNA sequence: TGTGCCAGCAGCCGAGGGGACTGGACAGGAGCTGGAAACACCATATATTTT.

The chain uses TRBV7-8 and TRBJ2-3, with D unresolved. Trimming took off 1 base at V and 0 bases at J, with 8 bases between the two ends. The CDR3 contains 15 residues. The germline CDR1 and CDR2 sequences are SGHVS and FQNEAQ. This CDR3 reads CASSLDRQSTDTQYF. CDR3 nucleotide sequence: TGTGCCAGCAGCTTAGACCGACAAAGCACAGATACGCAGTATTTT.

CDR3 in DNA: TGTGCCAGCAGTGAATTTCCGAACACCGGGGAGCTGTTTTTT. Its translation: CASSEFPNTGELFF. V usage is TRBV6-4 and J usage is TRBJ2-2; D unresolved. This CDR3 comprises 14 residues. Germline CDR1 and CDR2: MRHNA and SNTAGT. Trimming pared 3 bases from V and 0 bases from J, leaving 5 bases between.

V is TRBV18 and J is TRBJ2-1, with 7 bases aligning to TRBD1. From germline, CDR1 is KGHSH and CDR2 LQKENI. The CDR3 consists of 13 residues. V lost 3 bases to trimming and J lost 4 bases; unmatched junction nucleotides: 0. CDR3: CASSPGQYNEQFF. The CDR3 DNA sequence: TGTGCCAGCTCACCGGGACAGTACAATGAGCAGTTCTTC.

The J gene is TRBJ2-3, the V gene TRBV4-1; D call uncertain. Germline values: CDR1 MGHRA, CDR2 YSYEKL. The CDR3 runs 18 residues. Deletions cut 3 bases from V and 2 bases from J, with 21 bases between. The CDR3 here is CASSQAPPSPIYTDTQYF. In nucleotides, the CDR3 is TGCGCCAGCAGCCAGGCTCCCCCTAGTCCAATTTACACAGATACGCAGTATTTT.

This chain joins TRBV30 and TRBJ2-3; possible D gene TRBD2, 5 bases. The ends were cut back, 0 bases at V and 4 bases at J, with 5 bases in the middle. CDR1 GTSNPN and CDR2 SVGIG come from the germline V gene (reference sequence). This CDR3 is built from 12 residues. The DNA for the CDR3 is TGTGCCTGGAGTGTAGCGGCAGATACGCAGTATTTT. Encoded protein: CAWSVAADTQYF.